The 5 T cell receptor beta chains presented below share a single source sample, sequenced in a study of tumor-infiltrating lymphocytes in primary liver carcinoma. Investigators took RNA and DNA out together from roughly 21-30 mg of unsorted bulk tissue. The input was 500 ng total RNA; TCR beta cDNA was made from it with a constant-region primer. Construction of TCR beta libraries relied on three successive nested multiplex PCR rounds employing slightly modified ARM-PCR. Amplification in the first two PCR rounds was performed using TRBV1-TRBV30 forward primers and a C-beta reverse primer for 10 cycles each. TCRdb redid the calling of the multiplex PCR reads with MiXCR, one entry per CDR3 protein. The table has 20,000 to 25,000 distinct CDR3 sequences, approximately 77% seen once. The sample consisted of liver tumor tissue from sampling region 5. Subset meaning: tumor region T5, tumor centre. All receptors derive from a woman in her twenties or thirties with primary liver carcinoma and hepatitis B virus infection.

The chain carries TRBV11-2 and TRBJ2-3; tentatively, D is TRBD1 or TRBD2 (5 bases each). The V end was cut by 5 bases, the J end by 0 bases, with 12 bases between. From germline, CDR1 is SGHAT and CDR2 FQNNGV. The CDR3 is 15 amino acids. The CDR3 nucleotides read TGTGCCAGCAGCCGGGACCTTTCTAGCACAGATACGCAGTATTTT. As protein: CASSRDLSSTDTQYF.

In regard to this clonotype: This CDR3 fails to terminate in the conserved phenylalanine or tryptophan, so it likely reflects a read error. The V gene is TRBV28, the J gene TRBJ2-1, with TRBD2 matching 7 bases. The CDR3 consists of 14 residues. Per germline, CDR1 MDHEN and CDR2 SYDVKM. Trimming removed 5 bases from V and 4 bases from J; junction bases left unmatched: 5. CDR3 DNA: TGTGCCAGCAGTGTGGGACTAAGTTACAATGAGCAGTTCATC. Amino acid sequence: CASSVGLSYNEQFI.

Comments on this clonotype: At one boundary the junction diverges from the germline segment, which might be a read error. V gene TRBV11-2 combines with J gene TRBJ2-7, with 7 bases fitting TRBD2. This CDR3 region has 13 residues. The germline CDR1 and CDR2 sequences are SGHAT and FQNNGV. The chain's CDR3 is CVSALSSGYEQYF. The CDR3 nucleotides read TGTGTCAGCGCCCTGTCTAGCGGTTACGAGCAGTACTTC.

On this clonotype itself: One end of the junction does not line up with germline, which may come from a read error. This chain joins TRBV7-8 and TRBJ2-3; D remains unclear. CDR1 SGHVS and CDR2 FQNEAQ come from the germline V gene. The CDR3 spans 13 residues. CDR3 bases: TGTGCCCGCAGCTTAGGTGGAATGAGTACGCAGTATTTT. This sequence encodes CARSLGGMSTQYF.

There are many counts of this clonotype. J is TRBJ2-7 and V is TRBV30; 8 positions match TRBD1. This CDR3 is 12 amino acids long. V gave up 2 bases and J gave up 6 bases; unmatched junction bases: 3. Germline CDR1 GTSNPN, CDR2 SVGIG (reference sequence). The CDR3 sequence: CAWSRTGGEQYF. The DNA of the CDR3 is TGTGCCTGGAGTCGAACAGGGGGCGAGCAGTACTTC. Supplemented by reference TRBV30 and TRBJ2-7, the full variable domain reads SQTIHQWPATLVQPVGSPLSLECTVEGTSNPNLYWYRQAAGRGLQLLFYSVGIGQISSEVPQNLSASRPQDRQFILSSKKLLLSDSGFYLCAWSRTGGEQYFGPGTRLTVT.